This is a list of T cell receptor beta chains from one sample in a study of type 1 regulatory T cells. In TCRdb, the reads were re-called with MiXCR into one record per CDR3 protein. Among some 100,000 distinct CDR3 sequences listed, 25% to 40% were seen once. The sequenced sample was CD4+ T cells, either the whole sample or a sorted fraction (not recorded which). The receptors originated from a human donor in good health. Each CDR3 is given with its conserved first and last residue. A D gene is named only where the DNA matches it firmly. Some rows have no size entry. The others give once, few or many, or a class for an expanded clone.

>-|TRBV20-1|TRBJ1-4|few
CSASTLGSKGEKLFF
TGCAGTGCTAGTACCCTCGGGAGTAAGGGTGAAAAACTGTTTTTT
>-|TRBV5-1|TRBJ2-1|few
CASSLSAADNEQFF
TGCGCCAGCAGCTTGTCTGCGGCGGACAATGAGCAGTTCTTC
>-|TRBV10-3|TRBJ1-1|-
CAISDEGFMNTEAFF
TGTGCCATCAGTGACGAGGGATTCATGAACACTGAAGCTTTCTTT
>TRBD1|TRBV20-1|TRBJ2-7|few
CSATPGTGSYEQYF
TGCAGTGCAACCCCCGGGACAGGGTCCTACGAGCAGTACTTC
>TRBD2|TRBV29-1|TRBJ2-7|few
CSVSAVAGYEQYF
TGCAGCGTTAGTGCCGTAGCGGGATACGAGCAGTACTTC
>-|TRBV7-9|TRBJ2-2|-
CASRPTVNTGELFF
TGTGCCAGCAGACCGACAGTAAACACCGGGGAGCTGTTTTTT
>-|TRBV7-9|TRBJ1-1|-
CASSLEGHQNTEAFF
TGTGCCAGCAGCTTAGAGGGACACCAGAACACTGAAGCTTTCTTT
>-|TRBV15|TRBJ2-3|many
CATSRLATDTQYF
TGTGCCACCAGCAGACTAGCGACAGATACGCAGTATTTT
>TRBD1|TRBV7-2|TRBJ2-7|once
CASSPGDRVYEQYF
TGTGCCAGCAGCCCTGGGGACAGGGTCTACGAGCAGTACTTC
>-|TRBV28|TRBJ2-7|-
CASTSAYEQYF
TGTGCCAGCACTTCTGCTTACGAGCAGTACTTC
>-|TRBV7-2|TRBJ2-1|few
CASSLGLLRRYSEQFF
TGTGCCAGCAGCCTGGGACTCCTCCGGAGATACAGTGAGCAGTTCTTC
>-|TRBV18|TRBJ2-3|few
CASSPAGTGAADTQYF
TGTGCCAGCTCACCAGCTGGAACGGGAGCGGCAGATACGCAGTATTTT
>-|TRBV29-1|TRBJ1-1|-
CSVGALWAVTEAFF
TGCAGCGTTGGTGCACTTTGGGCTGTCACTGAAGCTTTCTTT
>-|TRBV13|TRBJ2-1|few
CASSLYGRLRNNNEQFF
TGTGCCAGCAGCTTATATGGGAGATTAAGGAATAACAATGAGCAGTTCTTC
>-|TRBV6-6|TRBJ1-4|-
CASSYRQSTNEKLFF
TGTGCCAGCAGTTACAGGCAGTCAACTAATGAAAAACTGTTTTTT
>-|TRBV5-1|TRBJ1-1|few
CASSKGTEAFF
TGCGCCAGCAGCAAGGGCACTGAAGCTTTCTTT
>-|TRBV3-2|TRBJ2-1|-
CASSLGTSGSSHNEQFF
TGTGCCAGCAGCCTCGGGACTAGCGGGAGCAGCCACAATGAGCAGTTCTTC
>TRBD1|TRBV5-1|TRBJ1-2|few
CASSLGQGASWGYTF
TGCGCCAGCAGCCTGGGACAGGGGGCGTCTTGGGGCTACACCTTC
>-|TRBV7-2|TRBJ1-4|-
CASSRGGTTNEKLFF
TGTGCCAGCAGCCGGGGGGGAACAACTAATGAAAAACTGTTTTTT
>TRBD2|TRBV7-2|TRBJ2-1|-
CASSLRVVTSVDLSYNEQFF
TGTGCCAGCAGCTTAAGGGTCGTGACTAGCGTAGACCTCTCCTACAATGAGCAGTTCTTC
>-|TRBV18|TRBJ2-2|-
CASSPRLPPEELFF
TGTGCCAGCTCACCACGTCTTCCGCCTGAGGAGCTGTTTTTT
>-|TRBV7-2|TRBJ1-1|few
CASSFGQVNTEAFF
TGTGCCAGCAGCTTTGGTCAGGTGAACACTGAAGCTTTCTTT
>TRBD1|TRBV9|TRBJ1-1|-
CASSVQPTGESEAFF
TGTGCCAGCAGCGTACAACCTACAGGGGAGAGTGAAGCTTTCTTT
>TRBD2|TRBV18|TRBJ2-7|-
CASSPLTSHFGLADRSEQYF
TGTGCCAGCTCACCACTAACCTCACACTTCGGACTAGCGGATCGTAGCGAGCAGTACTTC
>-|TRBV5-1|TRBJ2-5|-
CASSQPGRNQETQYF
TGCGCCAGCAGCCAGCCTGGGCGGAACCAAGAGACCCAGTACTTC
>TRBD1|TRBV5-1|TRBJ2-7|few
CASSLYRGEDEQYF
TGCGCCAGCAGCTTGTACAGGGGAGAAGACGAGCAGTACTTC
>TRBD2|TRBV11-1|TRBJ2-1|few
CASSSSGRKDNEQFF
TGTGCCAGCAGTAGTAGCGGGAGGAAGGACAATGAGCAGTTCTTC
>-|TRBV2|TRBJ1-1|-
CASSERVTLGNTEAFF
TGTGCCAGCAGTGAACGAGTTACCCTAGGGAACACTGAAGCTTTCTTT
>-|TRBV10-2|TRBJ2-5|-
CASSEFIETQYF
TGCGCCAGCAGTGAGTTCATAGAGACCCAGTACTTC
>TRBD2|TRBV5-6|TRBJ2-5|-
CASLKREARVTQYF
TGTGCCAGCCTAAAGCGGGAGGCCCGAGTGACCCAGTACTTC
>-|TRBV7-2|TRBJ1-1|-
CASSLAGKNTEAFF
TGTGCCAGCAGCTTAGCAGGGAAAAACACTGAAGCTTTCTTT
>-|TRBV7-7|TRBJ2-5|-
CASSLRQQETQYF
TGTGCCAGCAGCTTGCGACAGCAAGAGACCCAGTACTTC
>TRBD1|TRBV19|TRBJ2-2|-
CASSTQGVATGELFF
TGTGCCAGTAGTACCCAGGGGGTTGCCACCGGGGAGCTGTTTTTT
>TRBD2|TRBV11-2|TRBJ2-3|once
CASSSSASGSGTQYF
TGTGCCAGCAGCTCCTCGGCTAGCGGGAGTGGTACGCAGTATTTT
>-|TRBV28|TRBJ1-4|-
CAGSSGEKLFF
TGTGCCGGCTCATCGGGAGAAAAACTGTTTTTT
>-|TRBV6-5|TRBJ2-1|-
CASSPFTPGLADEQFF
TGTGCCAGCAGCCCCTTCACTCCGGGACTGGCCGATGAGCAGTTCTTC
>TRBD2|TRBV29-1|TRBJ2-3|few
CSVAVASGSIIGDTQYF
TGCAGCGTGGCCGTGGCTAGCGGGAGCATTATCGGAGATACGCAGTATTTT
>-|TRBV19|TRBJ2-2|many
CASRVAGRRNTGELFF
TGTGCCAGTCGTGTGGCCGGCCGACGGAACACCGGGGAGCTGTTTTTT
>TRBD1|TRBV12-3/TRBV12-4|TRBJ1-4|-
CASSFSRGREKLFF
TGTGCCAGCAGTTTCTCCAGGGGGCGAGAAAAACTGTTTTTT
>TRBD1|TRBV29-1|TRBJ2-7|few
CSVHSGTGVYF
TGCAGCGTTCACTCCGGGACAGGCGTCTACTTC
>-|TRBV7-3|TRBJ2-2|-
CASSLSSNTGELFF
TGTGCCAGCAGCTTAAGCAGCAACACCGGGGAGCTGTTTTTT
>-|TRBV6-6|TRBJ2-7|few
CATRASYEQYF
TGTGCCACCAGGGCCTCCTACGAGCAGTACTTC
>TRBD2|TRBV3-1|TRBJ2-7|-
CAARGDGEQYF
TGTGCGGCCCGGGGGGATGGGGAGCAGTACTTC
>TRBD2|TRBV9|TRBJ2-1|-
CASSGSTSGRYSSYNEQFF
TGTGCCAGCAGCGGATCGACTAGCGGGAGGTATAGCTCCTACAATGAGCAGTTCTTC
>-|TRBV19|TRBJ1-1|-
CASSTGMNTEAFF
TGTGCCAGTAGTACAGGGATGAACACTGAAGCTTTCTTT
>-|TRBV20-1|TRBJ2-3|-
CSAIGKRDTQYF
TGCAGTGCCATAGGCAAGCGGGATACGCAGTATTTT
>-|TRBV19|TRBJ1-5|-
CASSIDLGGYSNQPQHF
TGTGCCAGTAGTATAGATCTCGGGGGTTATAGCAATCAGCCCCAGCATTTT
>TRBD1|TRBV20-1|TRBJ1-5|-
CSARAPIGQGAHSNQPQHF
TGCAGTGCTAGAGCTCCAATCGGACAGGGGGCGCATAGCAATCAGCCCCAGCATTTT
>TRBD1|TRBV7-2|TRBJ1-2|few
CASSSTGDGYTF
TGTGCCAGCAGCTCGACAGGGGATGGCTACACCTTC
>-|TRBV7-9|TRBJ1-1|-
CASSFEGTEAFF
TGTGCCAGCAGCTTTGAAGGAACTGAAGCTTTCTTT
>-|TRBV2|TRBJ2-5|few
CASSETAKETQYF
TGTGCCAGCAGTGAGACAGCAAAAGAGACCCAGTACTTC
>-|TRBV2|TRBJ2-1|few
CASSDTSLAEQFF
TGTGCCAGCAGTGATACCTCCTTGGCTGAGCAGTTCTTC
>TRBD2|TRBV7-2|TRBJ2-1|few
CASSLGGTSGEQFF
TGTGCCAGCAGCTTAGGGGGGACTAGCGGGGAGCAGTTCTTC
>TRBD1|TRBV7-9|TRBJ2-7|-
CASSLGKGAEEQYF
TGTGCCAGCAGCTTAGGGAAGGGGGCGGAGGAGCAGTACTTC
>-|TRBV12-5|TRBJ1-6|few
CASGQDLRNSPLHF
TGTGCTAGTGGTCAGGATTTAAGGAATTCACCCCTCCACTTT
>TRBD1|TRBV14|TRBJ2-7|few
CASSRDRGRHEQYF
TGTGCCAGCAGCCGGGACAGGGGGCGCCACGAGCAGTACTTC
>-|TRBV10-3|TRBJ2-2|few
CAISEMRDTGELFF
TGTGCCATCAGTGAAATGAGGGACACCGGGGAGCTGTTTTTT
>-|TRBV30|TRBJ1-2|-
CAWADRSYGYTF
TGTGCCTGGGCTGACAGGTCGTATGGCTACACCTTC
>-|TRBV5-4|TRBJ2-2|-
CASSLGYGRSYTGELFF
TGTGCCAGCAGCTTGGGCTATGGCAGGTCCTACACCGGGGAGCTGTTTTTT
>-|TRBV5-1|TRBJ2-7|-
CASSGLGEDGQYF
TGCGCCAGCAGCGGGCTGGGAGAGGACGGGCAGTACTTC